A selection of T cell receptor beta chains follows, all from one sample in a study of cytomegalovirus exposure and HLA in healthy donors. Profiling relied on immunoSEQ multiplex PCR, and the TCRdb table lists in-frame clones only, not all of them. The data show under 200,000 clones, roughly 84% seen once. Sequencing was performed on PBMCs. These receptor sequences come from a boy younger than 10 in good health and CMV-seronegative. Both conserved end residues are part of each CDR3. The D gene is left open where the match is weak. Size values are once, few and many counts, or a class for expanded clones, and some rows have none.

V gene: TRBV19
clone size: -
D gene: -
J gene: TRBJ2-5
CDR3 protein: CASSNQRVDSRETQYF
CDR3 DNA: TGTGCCAGTAGTAACCAAAGAGTCGACAGTCGAGAGACCCAGTACTTC

V gene: TRBV19
clone size: once
D gene: -
J gene: TRBJ2-1
CDR3 protein: CASSLGQNSYNEQFF
CDR3 DNA: TGTGCCAGTAGCCTTGGGCAGAACTCCTACAATGAGCAGTTCTTC

V gene: TRBV10-3
clone size: -
D gene: TRBD1
J gene: TRBJ1-5
CDR3 protein: CAISRTGDGNQPQHF
CDR3 DNA: TGTGCCATCAGTCGGACAGGCGATGGGAATCAGCCCCAGCATTTT

V gene: TRBV6-1
clone size: -
D gene: -
J gene: TRBJ2-7
CDR3 protein: CASSEDSSYEQYF
CDR3 DNA: TGTGCCAGCAGTGAGGACAGCTCCTACGAGCAGTACTTC

V gene: TRBV27
clone size: -
D gene: TRBD2
J gene: TRBJ2-1
CDR3 protein: CASSQGTSGRVNYNEQFF
CDR3 DNA: TGTGCCAGCAGCCAAGGGACTAGCGGGAGAGTGAACTACAATGAGCAGTTCTTC

V gene: TRBV27
clone size: -
D gene: -
J gene: TRBJ2-1
CDR3 protein: CASSPPGLFYNEQFF
CDR3 DNA: TGTGCCAGCAGTCCTCCGGGACTCTTCTACAATGAGCAGTTCTTC

V gene: TRBV15
clone size: -
D gene: -
J gene: TRBJ1-2
CDR3 protein: CATSRDSWGGARGYTF
CDR3 DNA: TGTGCCACCAGCAGAGATTCTTGGGGGGGGGCTCGTGGCTACACCTTC

V gene: TRBV4-2
clone size: -
D gene: TRBD2
J gene: TRBJ2-4
CDR3 protein: CASSQSGLVNIQYF
CDR3 DNA: TGTGCCAGCAGCCAATCGGGACTAGTAAACATTCAGTACTTC

V gene: TRBV7-9
clone size: -
D gene: TRBD2
J gene: TRBJ2-1
CDR3 protein: CASRPSGSGNEQFF
CDR3 DNA: TGTGCCAGCAGGCCGAGCGGGAGTGGGAATGAGCAGTTCTTC

V gene: TRBV27
clone size: -
D gene: -
J gene: TRBJ1-5
CDR3 protein: CASSSRPRVGQPQHF
CDR3 DNA: TGTGCCAGCAGCTCAAGGCCCAGGGTCGGTCAGCCCCAGCATTTT

V gene: TRBV11-2
clone size: few
D gene: -
J gene: TRBJ1-4
CDR3 protein: CASSHPPENEKLFF
CDR3 DNA: TGTGCCAGCAGCCATCCCCCGGAGAATGAAAAACTGTTTTTT

V gene: TRBV18
clone size: once
D gene: TRBD2
J gene: TRBJ2-3
CDR3 protein: CASSPVAGGRTDTQYF
CDR3 DNA: TGTGCCAGCTCACCCGTAGCGGGAGGGAGAACAGATACGCAGTATTTT

V gene: TRBV19
clone size: -
D gene: -
J gene: TRBJ1-5
CDR3 protein: CASSNLEQGLNQPQHF
CDR3 DNA: TGTGCCAGTAGTAATTTAGAACAGGGCCTCAATCAGCCCCAGCATTTT

V gene: TRBV7-9
clone size: -
D gene: TRBD2
J gene: TRBJ2-3
CDR3 protein: CASSPSTSGNTDTQYF
CDR3 DNA: TGTGCCAGCAGCCCCTCTACTAGCGGGAACACAGATACGCAGTATTTT

V gene: TRBV10-3
clone size: few
D gene: TRBD2
J gene: TRBJ2-2
CDR3 protein: CAISLTSGTNTGELFF
CDR3 DNA: TGTGCCATCAGTCTTACTAGCGGGACGAACACCGGGGAGCTGTTTTTT

V gene: TRBV2
clone size: -
D gene: -
J gene: TRBJ2-2
CDR3 protein: CASSDALGFGELFF
CDR3 DNA: TGTGCCAGCAGTGATGCCCTAGGTTTCGGGGAGCTGTTTTTT

V gene: TRBV28
clone size: -
D gene: TRBD2
J gene: TRBJ2-1
CDR3 protein: CASSFKLPGLAGGGRKQFF
CDR3 DNA: TGTGCCAGCAGTTTTAAACTCCCGGGACTAGCGGGAGGTGGTCGGAAGCAGTTCTTC

V gene: TRBV2
clone size: -
D gene: -
J gene: TRBJ2-7
CDR3 protein: CASSDPGKGSYEQYF
CDR3 DNA: TGTGCCAGCAGTGACCCGGGGAAAGGATCCTACGAGCAGTACTTC

V gene: TRBV19
clone size: -
D gene: TRBD1
J gene: TRBJ1-1
CDR3 protein: CASSMTGTNTEAFF
CDR3 DNA: TGTGCCAGTAGTATGACAGGGACTAACACTGAAGCTTTCTTT

V gene: TRBV19
clone size: -
D gene: TRBD2
J gene: TRBJ2-3
CDR3 protein: CASSTQLTAGVTDTQYF
CDR3 DNA: TGTGCCAGTAGTACCCAACTGACAGCGGGGGTCACAGATACGCAGTATTTT

V gene: TRBV5-1
clone size: -
D gene: TRBD1
J gene: TRBJ2-5
CDR3 protein: CASSQGTGGGTQYF
CDR3 DNA: TGCGCCAGCAGCCAGGGGACAGGGGGGGGGACCCAGTACTTC

V gene: TRBV6-6
clone size: -
D gene: -
J gene: TRBJ2-3
CDR3 protein: CASSYAISPSTDTQYF
CDR3 DNA: TGTGCCAGCAGTTACGCGATAAGCCCTAGCACAGATACGCAGTATTTT

V gene: TRBV18
clone size: -
D gene: -
J gene: TRBJ1-1
CDR3 protein: CASSLNRVEDTEAFF
CDR3 DNA: TGTGCCAGCTCGTTAAACAGGGTGGAGGACACTGAAGCTTTCTTT

V gene: TRBV10-2
clone size: -
D gene: -
J gene: TRBJ2-1
CDR3 protein: CASRGGQSSYNEQFF
CDR3 DNA: TGCGCCAGCAGGGGGGGACAGAGCTCCTACAATGAGCAGTTCTTC

V gene: TRBV27
clone size: -
D gene: -
J gene: TRBJ2-2
CDR3 protein: CASSPPLRPGELFF
CDR3 DNA: TGTGCCAGCAGTCCCCCCTTGCGTCCCGGGGAGCTGTTTTTT

V gene: TRBV4-1
clone size: once
D gene: -
J gene: TRBJ1-5
CDR3 protein: CASSLVLSDQPQHF
CDR3 DNA: TGCGCCAGCAGCCTAGTCCTTAGTGATCAGCCCCAGCATTTT

V gene: TRBV19
clone size: -
D gene: -
J gene: TRBJ2-7
CDR3 protein: CASSARELVEQYF
CDR3 DNA: TGTGCCAGTAGTGCACGGGAGCTCGTCGAGCAGTACTTC

V gene: TRBV19
clone size: -
D gene: -
J gene: TRBJ2-4
CDR3 protein: CASSIGENIQYF
CDR3 DNA: TGTGCCAGTAGTATAGGAGAGAACATTCAGTACTTC

V gene: TRBV9
clone size: -
D gene: -
J gene: TRBJ1-3
CDR3 protein: CASSVEEASGNTIYF
CDR3 DNA: TGTGCCAGCAGCGTAGAAGAGGCCTCTGGAAACACCATATATTTT

V gene: TRBV10-3
clone size: -
D gene: TRBD2
J gene: TRBJ2-1
CDR3 protein: CATIAGGPYNEQFF
CDR3 DNA: TGTGCCACTATAGCGGGAGGGCCCTACAATGAGCAGTTCTTC

V gene: TRBV6-1
clone size: -
D gene: TRBD2
J gene: TRBJ2-7
CDR3 protein: CASRSSGRVYEQYF
CDR3 DNA: TGTGCCAGCAGGTCAAGCGGGAGAGTTTACGAGCAGTACTTC

V gene: TRBV5-1
clone size: once
D gene: TRBD1
J gene: TRBJ1-2
CDR3 protein: CASKNSYGTVGYTF
CDR3 DNA: TGCGCCAGCAAAAATTCCTACGGGACAGTAGGCTACACCTTC

V gene: TRBV2
clone size: -
D gene: -
J gene: TRBJ2-1
CDR3 protein: CASRSGGHEQFF
CDR3 DNA: TGTGCCAGCAGATCCGGCGGCCATGAGCAGTTCTTC

V gene: TRBV29-1
clone size: -
D gene: TRBD1
J gene: TRBJ1-6
CDR3 protein: CSVLDRVNSPLHF
CDR3 DNA: TGCAGCGTCCTGGACAGGGTAAATTCACCCCTCCACTTT

V gene: TRBV18
clone size: few
D gene: -
J gene: TRBJ1-1
CDR3 protein: CASSPSGGENTEAFF
CDR3 DNA: TGTGCCAGCTCACCTTCGGGCGGGGAGAACACTGAAGCTTTCTTT

V gene: TRBV4-2
clone size: -
D gene: -
J gene: TRBJ2-3
CDR3 protein: CASSDMRVAELTFSTDTQYF
CDR3 DNA: TGTGCCAGCAGCGATATGAGGGTAGCGGAGCTGACCTTTAGCACAGATACGCAGTATTTT

V gene: TRBV5-4
clone size: once
D gene: TRBD2
J gene: TRBJ2-5
CDR3 protein: CASSGTSGREETQYF
CDR3 DNA: TGTGCCAGCAGCGGTACTAGCGGGAGGGAGGAGACCCAGTACTTC

V gene: TRBV11-3
clone size: -
D gene: -
J gene: TRBJ2-1
CDR3 protein: CASSLYSNRGEQFF
CDR3 DNA: TGTGCCAGCAGCTTATATAGCAATAGGGGCGAGCAGTTCTTC

V gene: TRBV7-9
clone size: -
D gene: -
J gene: TRBJ2-7
CDR3 protein: CASSLASSYSSYEQYF
CDR3 DNA: TGTGCCAGCAGCTTAGCGTCTAGCTACTCCTCCTACGAGCAGTACTTC

V gene: TRBV11-3
clone size: -
D gene: -
J gene: TRBJ1-1
CDR3 protein: CASSFTVNTEAFF
CDR3 DNA: TGTGCCAGCAGTTTTACAGTGAACACTGAAGCTTTCTTT

V gene: TRBV2
clone size: -
D gene: -
J gene: TRBJ2-7
CDR3 protein: CAREDSYEQYF
CDR3 DNA: TGTGCTAGGGAGGATTCCTACGAGCAGTACTTC

V gene: TRBV9
clone size: -
D gene: -
J gene: TRBJ2-7
CDR3 protein: CASSVDPGPAYEQYF
CDR3 DNA: TGTGCCAGCAGCGTAGATCCGGGTCCGGCCTACGAGCAGTACTTC

V gene: TRBV9
clone size: -
D gene: TRBD1
J gene: TRBJ1-1
CDR3 protein: CASSVEGTGDEAFF
CDR3 DNA: TGTGCCAGCAGCGTAGAAGGGACAGGGGACGAAGCTTTCTTT

V gene: TRBV27
clone size: -
D gene: -
J gene: TRBJ2-1
CDR3 protein: CASSSTGGYYNEQFF
CDR3 DNA: TGTGCCAGCAGTTCCACCGGCGGATACTACAATGAGCAGTTCTTC

V gene: TRBV28
clone size: -
D gene: -
J gene: TRBJ1-2
CDR3 protein: CASSFGRGGGYTF
CDR3 DNA: TGTGCCAGCAGTTTTGGGAGGGGTGGCGGCTACACCTTC

V gene: TRBV7-9
clone size: -
D gene: -
J gene: TRBJ2-3
CDR3 protein: CASSLGETEPDTQYF
CDR3 DNA: TGTGCCAGCAGCTTAGGGGAGACGGAGCCAGATACGCAGTATTTT

V gene: TRBV6-1
clone size: once
D gene: TRBD2
J gene: TRBJ2-3
CDR3 protein: CASNGLGVDTQYF
CDR3 DNA: TGTGCCAGCAACGGACTAGGAGTAGATACGCAGTATTTT

V gene: TRBV5-4
clone size: -
D gene: TRBD1
J gene: TRBJ2-5
CDR3 protein: CASSGGRAGGLETQYF
CDR3 DNA: TGTGCCAGCAGCGGGGGTCGGGCAGGGGGCTTGGAGACCCAGTACTTC